These 29 T cell receptor beta chains originate from one sample sequenced in a study of CD8 T cells in Susac syndrome (dated by TCRdb to the late 2010s). To prepare the library, the immunoSEQ multiplex PCR assay was applied. RNA was extracted using the RNeasy kit, and roughly 0.5 to 1 microgram was reverse transcribed with random hexamers. The public sequencing data were trimmed at Q25 with fastp and processed into clonotypes with MiXCR by TCRdb, which kept only in-frame beta chains. For every CDR3 protein sequence, its rows merge into one entry that carries the most common genes and DNA. In this sample the table shows tens of thousands of distinct CDR3 sequences, just under 95% of which occur a single time. 0.3% to 0.45% of the sample is held by the ten biggest clonotypes. The source material was CD8+ T cells from PBMCs. The source is a human donor with multiple sclerosis.

The V call is TRBV5-1, the J call TRBJ1-1; 8 positions match TRBD1. The CDR3 runs to 16 residues. The germline V gene has CDR1 SGHRS and CDR2 YFSETQ. Losses at the gene ends were 5 bases for V and 4 bases for J; bases not matched to a gene: 13. The CDR3, as DNA: TGCGCCAGCAGATCCTTGGACAGGGCGGTTAGCACTGAAGCTTTCTTT. Amino acids: CASRSLDRAVSTEAFF.

The chain uses TRBV15 and TRBJ2-7; D is undetermined. The CDR3 has 15 amino acids. The V and J ends lost 3 bases and 0 bases respectively, with 12 bases between them. CDR1 is LNHNV and CDR2 is YYDKDF in the germline V gene (reference sequence). In DNA, the CDR3 is TGTGCCACCAGCAGCTCAGACGAGAACTCCTACGAGCAGTACTTC. Encoded protein: CATSSSDENSYEQYF.

Comments on this clonotype: Compared with germline, one end of the junction differs, possibly owing to a read error. This rearrangement joins TRBV6-5 to TRBJ2-7, with no clear D. This CDR3 is built from 12 residues. CDR1 MNHEY and CDR2 SVGAGI come from the germline V gene. CDR3 residues: CASSDSEYEQYF. CDR3 in DNA: TGTGCCAGCAGTGACTCGGAATACGAGCAGTACTTC.

This chain joins TRBV4-1 and TRBJ2-7; D is undetermined. In germline, CDR1 is MGHRA, CDR2 YSYEKL. The CDR3 runs to 13 residues. Trimming removed 2 bases from V and 3 bases from J, with 8 bases in between. This CDR3 reads CASSQTTHYEQYF. DNA of the CDR3: TGCGCCAGCAGCCAAACTACTCACTACGAGCAGTACTTC.

The chain employs TRBV7-2 and TRBJ2-4, with 7 bases matching TRBD2. The CDR3 loop spans 16 amino acids. CDR1 and CDR2 from the germline V gene are SGHTA and FQGNSA. Losses at the gene ends were 3 bases for V and 1 base for J; bases not matched to a gene: 6. The CDR3: CASSFDGGGAKNIQYF. CDR3 bases: TGTGCCAGCAGCTTCGATGGGGGGGGTGCCAAAAACATTCAGTACTTC. Drawing the rest from reference TRBV7-2 and TRBJ2-4, the complete variable domain is GAGVSQSPSNKVTEKGKDVELRCDPISGHTALYWYRQSLGQGLEFLIYFQGNSAPDKSGLPSDRFSAERTGGSVSTLTIQRTQQEDSAVYLCASSFDGGGAKNIQYFGAGTRLSVL.

The gene calls are TRBV7-9 and TRBJ2-6; D is undetermined. Per germline, CDR1 SEHNR and CDR2 FQNEAQ (reference sequence). V was shortened by 0 bases and J by 1 base, with 4 bases between the two germline ends. The length of the CDR3 is 15 residues. The CDR3 DNA reads as TGTGCCAGCAGCTTAGCGGTATCTGGGGCCAACGTCCTGACTTTC. Amino acids: CASSLAVSGANVLTF.

V is TRBV4-1 and J is TRBJ2-7; weak D call: TRBD2 (7 bases). The V end lost 0 bases, the J end lost 1 base, and 13 bases lay between the germline ends. The CDR3 spans 16 residues. Germline CDR1 MGHRA, CDR2 YSYEKL. The CDR3 DNA reads TGCGCCAGCAGCCAAGAGGGGGCTAGCGGATCCTACGAGCAGTACTTC. It specifies CASSQEGASGSYEQYF.

V is TRBV29-1 and J is TRBJ2-7, with D hard to call. Germline V lookup: CDR1 SQVTM, CDR2 ANQGSEA. Trimming removed 4 bases at V and 0 bases at J, with 19 bases between. The CDR3 sequence is 16 residues long. CDR3 in DNA: TGCAGCGTTGTTTGGGCCCTAAGTCCCTTCTCCTACGAGCAGTACTTC. Translating it yields CSVVWALSPFSYEQYF.

The chain carries TRBV5-6 and TRBJ2-5; D is possibly TRBD2 (5 bases). Germline V gene data show CDR1 as SGHDT and CDR2 as YYEEEE. The CDR3 contains 17 residues. V was clipped by 4 bases and J by 6 bases, with 25 bases between them. The CDR3 here is CASSDTNRSGRKKTQYF. The CDR3 coding sequence is TGTGCCAGCAGCGACACGAACCGCTCTGGGAGAAAAAAGACCCAGTACTTC.

The J gene is TRBJ2-5, the V gene TRBV6-5, with D possibly being TRBD2 (6 bases). The CDR3 contains 15 residues. The V gene lost 6 bases and the J gene lost 5 bases, with 19 bases spanning the gap. Germline CDR1 is MNHEY and CDR2 is SVGAGI. CDR3 bases: TGTGCCAGCAGCCGGAGTGCGGGACCTGAGGAGACCCAGTACTTC. Protein: CASSRSAGPEETQYF.

This clonotype was recorded only once. The chain joins TRBV27 to TRBJ2-7; 7 positions match TRBD1. The CDR3 loop spans 15 amino acids. Per the germline V gene, CDR1 is MNHEY and CDR2 is SMNVEV (reference sequence). J was trimmed by 2 bases and V by 2 bases; bases with no gene match: 6. The CDR3 coding sequence is TGTGCCAGCAGTTTAGAACAGGGGCCAACCTACGAGCAGTACTTC. It codes for CASSLEQGPTYEQYF.

The genes are TRBV27 and TRBJ1-4; D perhaps matches TRBD1 (6 bases). V was pared by 5 bases and J by 8 bases, with 15 bases between. The CDR3 runs 14 residues. CDR1 MNHEY and CDR2 SMNVEV come from the germline V gene (reference sequence). The CDR3 loop is CASSPLGGEEKLFF. The CDR3 region has the DNA TGTGCCAGCAGTCCACTAGGGGGAGAGGAAAAACTGTTTTTT.

The chain joins TRBV5-8 to TRBJ2-1; tentative D call: TRBD2 (5 bases). This CDR3 comprises 15 residues. V lost 5 bases, J lost 6 bases, and 18 bases lay in between. CDR1 is SGHTS and CDR2 is YDEGEE in the germline V gene. The CDR3 DNA follows: TGTGCCAGCAGATACGGGTTTGGTCTAGCCAATGAGCAGTTCTTC. As protein: CASRYGFGLANEQFF.

The rearrangement joins TRBV2 to TRBJ1-5; no reliable D call. Trimming shortened V by 0 bases and J by 7 bases, and 7 bases separated the two germline ends. Germline V gene sequence: CDR1 SNHLY, CDR2 FYNNEI. The CDR3 is 13 residues long. The CDR3 reads CASSEARRQPQHF. As DNA, the CDR3 is TGTGCCAGCAGTGAAGCGCGGCGACAGCCCCAGCATTTT.

V is TRBV5-5 and J is TRBJ1-1; D remains ambiguous. Germline V gives CDR1 SGHKS, CDR2 YYEKEE (reference sequence). The V gene lost 0 bases and the J gene lost 0 bases, with 6 bases spanning the gap. CDR3 length: 14 residues. The CDR3 nucleotides read TGTGCCAGCAGCTTGGTTTCCGTGAACACTGAAGCTTTCTTT. This sequence encodes CASSLVSVNTEAFF.

The rearrangement uses TRBV13 and TRBJ2-1, with D possibly matching TRBD1 (6 bases). The CDR3 is 13 amino acids. Germline V gives CDR1 PRHDT, CDR2 FYEKMQ (reference sequence). The V and J ends lost 5 bases and 4 bases respectively, with 9 bases between them. CDR3: CASSRGGYNEQFF. The DNA of the CDR3 is TGTGCCAGCAGCCGAGGGGGATACAATGAGCAGTTCTTC.

This sequence joins TRBV5-1 and TRBJ2-1; TRBD1 matches at 9 bases. The V gene end was trimmed by 4 bases and the J gene end by 3 bases; junction bases not matched to a gene: 5. Germline V gene lookup returns CDR1 SGHRS and CDR2 YFSETQ. This CDR3 has 15 residues. The CDR3 sequence is CASSTRDRVYNEQFF. The CDR3 DNA reads as TGCGCCAGCAGCACCCGGGACAGGGTCTACAATGAGCAGTTCTTC.

This chain uses TRBV7-9 with TRBJ1-2, with 8 bases identical to TRBD1. V shed 1 base, J shed 7 bases, and the junction held 5 bases outside the gene matches. Germline CDR1 SEHNR, CDR2 FQNEAQ (reference sequence). The CDR3 totals 14 residues. The CDR3 DNA is TGTGCCAGCAGCTTAGTTCCAGGGGGCGGTGGCTACACCTTC. Its protein product is CASSLVPGGGGYTF.

The gene calls are TRBV20-1 and TRBJ2-7; D is possibly TRBD2 (6 bases). With 3 bases removed from V and 2 bases from J, the gap between germline ends came to 23 bases. CDR1 DFQATT and CDR2 SNEGSKA come from the germline V gene (reference sequence). The CDR3 has 17 amino acids. The CDR3 coding sequence is TGCAGTGCTAGGGGAAGAATAGGAGGGTTGGAGACCTACGAGCAGTACTTC. Translating it yields CSARGRIGGLETYEQYF.

J is TRBJ1-2 and V is TRBV29-1, with D possibly TRBD1 on 6 matching bases. The CDR3 consists of 10 residues. Trimming took 6 bases from V and 8 from J, leaving 10 bases between them. Germline CDR1 SQVTM, CDR2 ANQGSEA. The CDR3 DNA reads as TGCAGCGTGTGGACAGTGGGCTACACCTTC. It encodes CSVWTVGYTF.

This chain links TRBV19 with TRBJ1-5; D remains unclear. The CDR3 totals 16 residues. V was trimmed by 4 bases and J by 6 bases, leaving 19 bases between them. Per germline, CDR1 LNHDA and CDR2 SQIVND (reference sequence). CDR3 sequence: CASSNVGWHPSQPQHF. Here the CDR3 DNA reads TGTGCCAGTAGTAACGTTGGGTGGCACCCGAGTCAGCCCCAGCATTTT. Full variable domain (remainder filled in from reference TRBV19 and TRBJ1-5): DGGITQSPKYLFRKEGQNVTLSCEQNLNHDAMYWYRQDPGQGLRLIYYSQIVNDFQKGDIAEGYSVSREKKESFPLTVTSAQKNPTAFYLCASSNVGWHPSQPQHFGDGTRLSIL.

The rearrangement uses TRBV13 and TRBJ1-4, with a tentative D call TRBD1 (6 bases). The germline CDR1 and CDR2 sequences are PRHDT and FYEKMQ (reference sequence). Trimming removed 0 bases at V and 6 bases at J, with 11 bases between. The CDR3 loop spans 15 amino acids. CDR3 amino acids: CASSLGRTEYEKLFF. DNA for the CDR3: TGTGCCAGCAGCTTAGGTAGGACAGAGTATGAAAAACTGTTTTTT.

The chain links TRBV11-2 to TRBJ2-7, with no clear D. This CDR3 region has 13 residues. Trimming cost V 3 bases and J 3 bases, with 9 bases left between them. Looked up from germline, CDR1 is SGHAT and CDR2 is FQNNGV. CDR3 region: CASSFPMNYEQYF. Here the CDR3 DNA reads TGTGCCAGCAGCTTCCCCATGAACTACGAGCAGTACTTC. Complete variable domain (other parts from reference TRBV11-2 and TRBJ2-7): EAGVAQSPRYKIIEKRQSVAFWCNPISGHATLYWYQQILGQGPKLLIQFQNNGVVDDSQLPKDRFSAERLKGVDSTLKIQPAKLEDSAVYLCASSFPMNYEQYFGPGTRLTVT.

The rearrangement links TRBV5-1 to TRBJ2-1; TRBD2 matches at 11 bases. V gave up 2 bases and J gave up 5 bases; unmatched junction bases: 3. Looked up from germline, CDR1 is SGHRS and CDR2 is YFSETQ. This CDR3 region has 15 residues. CDR3 bases: TGCGCCAGCAGCTTCAGACTAGCGGGGAACAATGAGCAGTTCTTC. Amino acid sequence: CASSFRLAGNNEQFF.

This clonotype was detected a few times. The V call is TRBV29-1, the J call TRBJ2-7; D may be TRBD1 or TRBD2 (5 bases each). The CDR3 runs to 13 residues. Germline CDR1 reads SQVTM; CDR2 reads ANQGSEA. V shed 7 bases and J shed 4 bases, with 17 bases lying between them. The CDR3 loop reads CSATGTEHYEQYF. The DNA of the CDR3 is TGCAGCGCTACCGGGACGGAGCATTACGAGCAGTACTTC.

The J gene is TRBJ2-1, the V gene TRBV19; TRBD2 matches 7 bases. With V trimmed by 9 bases and J by 9 bases, 14 bases remained unmatched. Germline CDR1 and CDR2: LNHDA and SQIVND (reference sequence). The CDR3 contains 14 residues. The CDR3 nucleotides are TGTGCCAGCAACCGAGCGGGAATGGTGGGTGAGCAGTTCTTC. As protein: CASNRAGMVGEQFF.

V is TRBV5-4 and J is TRBJ1-1; 7 bases line up with TRBD1. There are 13 residues in the CDR3. Germline V lookup: CDR1 SGHNT, CDR2 YYREEE (reference sequence). J was trimmed by 5 bases and V by 2 bases; bases with no gene match: 3. CDR3 coding DNA: TGTGCCAGCAGCTTACAGGGGAAGACTGAAGCTTTCTTT. Protein: CASSLQGKTEAFF.

This clonotype was recorded only once. The V and J genes are TRBV6-5 and TRBJ2-3; D is uncertain. CDR3 size: 15 residues. V shed 0 bases and J shed 1 base, with 8 bases lying between them. Germline CDR1 is MNHEY and CDR2 is SVGAGI. This CDR3 reads CASSYSRGGTDTQYF. Here the CDR3 DNA reads TGTGCCAGCAGTTACTCGAGAGGTGGCACAGATACGCAGTATTTT.

This rearrangement joins TRBV27 to TRBJ2-7, with D perhaps assigned TRBD1 or TRBD2 (6 bases each). The V end lost 4 bases, the J end lost 3 bases, and 13 bases lay between the germline ends. Germline V lookup: CDR1 MNHEY, CDR2 SMNVEV (reference sequence). The CDR3 runs to 14 residues. The CDR3 DNA follows: TGTGCCAGCAGTTCCGGGGGCCTGGACTACGAGCAGTACTTC. Amino acid sequence: CASSSGGLDYEQYF.